This section outlines one TCR beta chain sequence together with its context. The data were produced by immunoSEQ multiplex PCR, yet TCRdb's version contains in-frame clones alone and is incomplete. Among approximately 260,000 clones listed, about 86% were seen once. This record comes from a study of blood T cell repertoires in COVID-19. This CDR3 contains 16 residues. Trimming removed 6 bases from V and 7 bases from J; junction bases left unmatched: 12. Germline assignment: CDR1 MNHNY and CDR2 SVGAGI (reference sequence). This clonotype was obtained from a man aged 18 to 29 with active or convalescent COVID-19. The V gene is TRBV6-6, the J gene TRBJ1-4, with 9 bases fitting TRBD1. The sequencing input was peripheral blood. The CDR3 loop reads CASRWGPGQGGEKLFF. CDR3 DNA sequence: TGTGCCAGCAGATGGGGTCCGGGACAGGGCGGTGAAAAACTGTTTTTT.